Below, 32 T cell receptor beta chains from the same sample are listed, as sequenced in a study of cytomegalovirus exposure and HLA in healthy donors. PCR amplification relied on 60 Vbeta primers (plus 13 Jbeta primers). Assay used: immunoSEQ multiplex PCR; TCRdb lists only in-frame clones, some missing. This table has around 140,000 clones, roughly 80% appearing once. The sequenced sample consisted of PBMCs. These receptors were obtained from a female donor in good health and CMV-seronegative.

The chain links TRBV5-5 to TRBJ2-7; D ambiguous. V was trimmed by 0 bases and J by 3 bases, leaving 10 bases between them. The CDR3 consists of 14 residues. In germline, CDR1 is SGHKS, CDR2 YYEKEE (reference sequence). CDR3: CASSLGGTGYEQYF. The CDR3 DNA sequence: TGTGCCAGCAGCTTGGGAGGTACGGGCTACGAGCAGTACTTC.

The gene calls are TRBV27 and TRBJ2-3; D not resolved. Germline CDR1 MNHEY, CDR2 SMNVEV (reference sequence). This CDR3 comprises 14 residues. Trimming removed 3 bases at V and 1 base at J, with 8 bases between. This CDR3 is CASSFSTRTDTQYF. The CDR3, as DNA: TGTGCCAGCAGTTTTTCCACTCGCACAGATACGCAGTATTTT.

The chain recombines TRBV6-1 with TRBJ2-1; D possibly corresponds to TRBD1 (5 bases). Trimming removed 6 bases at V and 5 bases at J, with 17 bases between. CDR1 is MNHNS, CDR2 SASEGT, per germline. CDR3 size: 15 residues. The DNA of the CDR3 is TGTGCCAGCAGCCTAAACCAGGGATTTAACAATGAGCAGTTCTTC. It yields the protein CASSLNQGFNNEQFF.

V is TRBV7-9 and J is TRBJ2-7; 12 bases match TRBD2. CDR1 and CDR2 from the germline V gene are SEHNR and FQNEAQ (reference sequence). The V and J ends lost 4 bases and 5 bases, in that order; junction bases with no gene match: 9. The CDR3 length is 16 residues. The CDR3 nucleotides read TGTGCCAGCAGCTCGAGGACTAGCGGGATTTCGGACGAGCAGTACTTC. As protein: CASSSRTSGISDEQYF.

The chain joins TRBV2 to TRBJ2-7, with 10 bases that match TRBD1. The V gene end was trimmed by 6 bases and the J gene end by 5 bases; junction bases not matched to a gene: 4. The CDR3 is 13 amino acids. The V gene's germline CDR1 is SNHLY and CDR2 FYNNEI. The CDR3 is CASRGTGAHEQYF. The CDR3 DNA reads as TGTGCCAGCAGGGGGACAGGGGCTCACGAGCAGTACTTC.

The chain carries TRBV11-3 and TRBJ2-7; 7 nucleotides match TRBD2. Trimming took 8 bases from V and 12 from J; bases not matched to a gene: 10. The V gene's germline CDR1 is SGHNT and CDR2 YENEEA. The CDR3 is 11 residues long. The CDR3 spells CASASGKVAYF. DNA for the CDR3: TGTGCCAGCGCTAGCGGCAAAGTGGCGTACTTC.

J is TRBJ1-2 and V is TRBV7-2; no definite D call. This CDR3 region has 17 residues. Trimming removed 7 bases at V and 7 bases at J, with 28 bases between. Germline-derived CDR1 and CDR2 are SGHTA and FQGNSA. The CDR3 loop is CASNTVGQEPPGGGYTF. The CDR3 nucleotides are TGTGCCAGCAACACGGTAGGGCAAGAGCCACCGGGAGGTGGCTACACCTTC.

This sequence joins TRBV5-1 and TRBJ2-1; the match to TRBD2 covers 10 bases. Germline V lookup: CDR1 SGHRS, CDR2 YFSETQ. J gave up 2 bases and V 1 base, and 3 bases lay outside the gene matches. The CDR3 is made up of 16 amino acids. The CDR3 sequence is CASSLSGRAPYNEQFF. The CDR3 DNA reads TGCGCCAGCAGCTTGAGCGGGAGGGCCCCCTACAATGAGCAGTTCTTC. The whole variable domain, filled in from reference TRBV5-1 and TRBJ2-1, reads KAGVTQTPRYLIKTRGQQVTLSCSPISGHRSVSWYQQTPGQGLQFLFEYFSETQRNKGNFPGRFSGRQFSNSRSEMNVSTLELGDSALYLCASSLSGRAPYNEQFFGPGTRLTVL.

The CDR3 DNA sequence: TGCGCCAGCAGTGACAGGGGGAACACTGAAGCTTTCTTT. Translated: CASSDRGNTEAFF. The chain couples TRBV10-1 to TRBJ1-1; a possible D gene is TRBD1 (6 bases). The V and J ends lost 3 bases and 1 base respectively, with 6 bases between them. Germline V gives CDR1 WNHNN, CDR2 SYGVQD (reference sequence). The CDR3 covers 13 residues.

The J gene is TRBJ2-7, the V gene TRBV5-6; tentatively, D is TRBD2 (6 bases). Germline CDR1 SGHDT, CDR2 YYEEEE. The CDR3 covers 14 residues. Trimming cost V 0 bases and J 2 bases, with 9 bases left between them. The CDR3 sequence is CASSLGRGPYEQYF. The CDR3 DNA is TGTGCCAGCAGCTTGGGGAGGGGCCCCTACGAGCAGTACTTC.

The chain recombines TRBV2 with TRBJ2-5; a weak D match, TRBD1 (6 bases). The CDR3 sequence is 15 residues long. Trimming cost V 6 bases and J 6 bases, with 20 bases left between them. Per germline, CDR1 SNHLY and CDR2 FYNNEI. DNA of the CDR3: TGTGCCAGCAGCCTGGACAGCGCGGAACGGAAGACCCAGTACTTC. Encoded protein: CASSLDSAERKTQYF.

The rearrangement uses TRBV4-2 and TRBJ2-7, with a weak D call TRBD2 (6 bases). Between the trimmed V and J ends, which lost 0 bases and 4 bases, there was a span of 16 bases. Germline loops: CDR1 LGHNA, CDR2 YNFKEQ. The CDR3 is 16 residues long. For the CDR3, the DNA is TGTGCCAGCAGCCAAGATATCGAACTAGCTACATACGAGCAGTACTTC. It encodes CASSQDIELATYEQYF.

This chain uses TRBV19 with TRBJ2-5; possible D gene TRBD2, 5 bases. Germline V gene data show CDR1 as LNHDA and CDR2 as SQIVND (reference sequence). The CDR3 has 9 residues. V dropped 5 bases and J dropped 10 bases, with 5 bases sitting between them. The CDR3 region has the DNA TGTGCCAGTAGTCGGGGCCAGTACTTC. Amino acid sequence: CASSRGQYF.

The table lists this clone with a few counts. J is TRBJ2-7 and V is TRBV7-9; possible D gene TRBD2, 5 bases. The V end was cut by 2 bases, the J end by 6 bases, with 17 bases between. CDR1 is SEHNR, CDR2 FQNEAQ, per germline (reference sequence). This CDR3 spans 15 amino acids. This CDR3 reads CASSLSPPASTEQYF. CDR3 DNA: TGTGCCAGCAGCTTATCCCCCCCGGCTAGCACCGAGCAGTACTTC.

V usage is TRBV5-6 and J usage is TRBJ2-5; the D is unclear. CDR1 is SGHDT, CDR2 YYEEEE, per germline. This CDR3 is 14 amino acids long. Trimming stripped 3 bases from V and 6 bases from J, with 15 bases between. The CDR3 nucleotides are TGTGCCAGCAGCTCCATCGAGGCCGAAAAGACCCAGTACTTC. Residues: CASSSIEAEKTQYF.

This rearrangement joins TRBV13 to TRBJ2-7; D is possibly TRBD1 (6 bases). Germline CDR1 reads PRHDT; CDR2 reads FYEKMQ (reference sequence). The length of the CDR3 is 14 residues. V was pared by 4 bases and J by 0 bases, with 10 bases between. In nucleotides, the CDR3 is TGTGCCAGCAGCTCGACAGGCAGCTCCTACGAGCAGTACTTC. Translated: CASSSTGSSYEQYF.

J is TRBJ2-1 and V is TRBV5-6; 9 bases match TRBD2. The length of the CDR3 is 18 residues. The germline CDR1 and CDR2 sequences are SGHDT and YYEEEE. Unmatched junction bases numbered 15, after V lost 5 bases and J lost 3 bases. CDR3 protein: CASRGTLKGLADYNEQFF. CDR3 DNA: TGTGCCAGCAGGGGAACCTTAAAGGGACTAGCCGACTACAATGAGCAGTTCTTC.

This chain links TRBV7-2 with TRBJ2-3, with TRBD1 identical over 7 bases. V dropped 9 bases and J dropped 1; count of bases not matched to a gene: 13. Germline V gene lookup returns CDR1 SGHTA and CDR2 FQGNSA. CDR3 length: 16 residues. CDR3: CASLPFGTVRTDTQYF. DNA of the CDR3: TGTGCCAGTCTCCCTTTTGGGACAGTACGCACAGATACGCAGTATTTT.

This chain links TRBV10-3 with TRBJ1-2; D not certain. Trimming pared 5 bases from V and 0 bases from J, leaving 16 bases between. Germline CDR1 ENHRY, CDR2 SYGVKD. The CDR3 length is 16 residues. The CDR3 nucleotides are TGTGCCATCAGTTCTCAGATTGCCGGGACTAACTATGGCTACACCTTC. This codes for CAISSQIAGTNYGYTF.

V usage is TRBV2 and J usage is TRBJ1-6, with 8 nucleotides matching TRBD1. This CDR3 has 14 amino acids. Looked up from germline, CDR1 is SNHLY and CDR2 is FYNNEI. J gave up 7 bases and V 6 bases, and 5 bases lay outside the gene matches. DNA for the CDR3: TGTGCCAGCAGCCTAGACAGGGGCAATTCACCCCTCCACTTT. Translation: CASSLDRGNSPLHF.

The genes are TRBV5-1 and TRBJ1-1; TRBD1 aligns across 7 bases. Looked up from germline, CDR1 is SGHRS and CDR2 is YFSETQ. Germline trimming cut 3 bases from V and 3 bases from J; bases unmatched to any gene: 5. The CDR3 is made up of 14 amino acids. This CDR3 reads CASSSQGWDTEAFF. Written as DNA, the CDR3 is TGCGCCAGCAGCTCACAGGGGTGGGACACTGAAGCTTTCTTT.

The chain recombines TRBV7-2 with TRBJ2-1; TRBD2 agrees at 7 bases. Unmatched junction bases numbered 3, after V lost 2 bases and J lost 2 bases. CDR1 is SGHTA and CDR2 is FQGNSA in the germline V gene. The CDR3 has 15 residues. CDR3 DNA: TGTGCCAGCAGCTTACCGGGGGGTCCCTACAATGAGCAGTTCTTC. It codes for CASSLPGGPYNEQFF.

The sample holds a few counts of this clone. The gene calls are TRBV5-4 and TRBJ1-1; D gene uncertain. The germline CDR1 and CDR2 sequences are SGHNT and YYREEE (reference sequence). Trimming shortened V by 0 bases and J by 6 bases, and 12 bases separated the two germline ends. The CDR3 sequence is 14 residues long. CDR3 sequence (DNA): TGTGCCAGCAGCTTGGCAGGCGAAGTCTCTGAAGCTTTCTTT. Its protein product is CASSLAGEVSEAFF.

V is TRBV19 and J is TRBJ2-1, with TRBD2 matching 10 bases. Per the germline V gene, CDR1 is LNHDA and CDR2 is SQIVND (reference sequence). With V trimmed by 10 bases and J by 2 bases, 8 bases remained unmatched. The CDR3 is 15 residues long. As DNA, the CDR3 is TGTGCCACCTCTAGCGGGAGATACCCCTACAATGAGCAGTTCTTC. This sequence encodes CATSSGRYPYNEQFF. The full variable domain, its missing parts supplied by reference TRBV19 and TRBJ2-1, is DGGITQSPKYLFRKEGQNVTLSCEQNLNHDAMYWYRQDPGQGLRLIYYSQIVNDFQKGDIAEGYSVSREKKESFPLTVTSAQKNPTAFYLCATSSGRYPYNEQFFGPGTRLTVL.

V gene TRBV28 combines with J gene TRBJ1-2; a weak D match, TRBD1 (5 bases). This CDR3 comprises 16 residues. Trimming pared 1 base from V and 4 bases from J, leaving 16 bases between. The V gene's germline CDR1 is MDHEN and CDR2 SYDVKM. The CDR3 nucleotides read TGTGCCAGCAGTTTATCCGACGAGACCGGGGGCTATGGCTACACCTTC. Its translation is CASSLSDETGGYGYTF.

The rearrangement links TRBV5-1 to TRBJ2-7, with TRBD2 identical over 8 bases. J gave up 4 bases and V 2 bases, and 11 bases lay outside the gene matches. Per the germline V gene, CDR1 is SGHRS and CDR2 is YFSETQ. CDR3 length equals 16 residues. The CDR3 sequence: CASSFRGGSGNYEQYF. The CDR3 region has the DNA TGCGCCAGCAGCTTTAGAGGTGGTAGCGGGAATTACGAGCAGTACTTC.

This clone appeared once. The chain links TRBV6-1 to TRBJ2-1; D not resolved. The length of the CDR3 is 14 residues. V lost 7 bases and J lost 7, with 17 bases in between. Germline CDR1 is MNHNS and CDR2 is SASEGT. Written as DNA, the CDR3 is TGTGCCAGCATTGGAGTGGGTCCTGTGAATGAGCAGTTCTTC. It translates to CASIGVGPVNEQFF.

CDR3 coding DNA: TGTGCCAGCAGCCAGATCGGACAGCTGAACACTGAAGCTTTCTTT. Translating it yields CASSQIGQLNTEAFF. The chain employs TRBV9 and TRBJ1-1, with a possible D match to TRBD1 (6 bases). Germline V CDR1 and CDR2: SGDLS, YYNGEE. This CDR3 contains 15 residues. Trimming cost V 4 bases and J 0 bases, with 13 bases left between them.

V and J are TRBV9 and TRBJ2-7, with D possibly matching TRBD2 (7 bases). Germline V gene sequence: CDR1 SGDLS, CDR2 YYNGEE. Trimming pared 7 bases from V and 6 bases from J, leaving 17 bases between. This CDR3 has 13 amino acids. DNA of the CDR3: TGTGCCAGCGGGGGGGGCCAAGGTCGCGAGCAGTACTTC. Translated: CASGGGQGREQYF.

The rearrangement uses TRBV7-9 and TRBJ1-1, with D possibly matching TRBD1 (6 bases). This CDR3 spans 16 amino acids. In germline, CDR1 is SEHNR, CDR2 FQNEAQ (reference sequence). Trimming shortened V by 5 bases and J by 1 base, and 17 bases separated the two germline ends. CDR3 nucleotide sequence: TGTGCCAGCAGCCCATTTGGCGGGGGGGCGAACACTGAAGCTTTCTTT. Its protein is CASSPFGGGANTEAFF.

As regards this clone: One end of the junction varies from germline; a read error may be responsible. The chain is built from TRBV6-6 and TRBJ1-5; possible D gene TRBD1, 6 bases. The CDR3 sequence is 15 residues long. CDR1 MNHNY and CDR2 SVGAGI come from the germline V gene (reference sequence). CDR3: CASSALDRSNQPRHF. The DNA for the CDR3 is TGTGCCAGCAGTGCCCTTGACAGGAGTAATCAGCCCCGGCATTTT.

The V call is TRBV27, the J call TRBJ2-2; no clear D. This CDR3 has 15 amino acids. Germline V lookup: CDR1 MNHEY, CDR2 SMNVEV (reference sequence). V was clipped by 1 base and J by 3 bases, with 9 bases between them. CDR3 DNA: TGTGCCAGCAGTTTATACCAGAGCGACACCGGGGAGCTGTTTTTT. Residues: CASSLYQSDTGELFF.